These 20 T cell receptor beta chains came from one sample sequenced in a study of CXCR4 blockade with PD-1 therapy in pancreatic cancer. The protocol was immunoSEQ multiplex PCR, while the TCRdb copy is restricted to in-frame clones and leaves out a portion. The profile shows about 6,000 clones, 35% to 45% of them singletons. The sequenced sample consisted of tumor tissue. The receptors here all came from a human donor with pancreatic ductal adenocarcinoma.

The rearrangement links TRBV11-3 to TRBJ2-1; possible D gene TRBD2, 6 bases. Looked up from germline, CDR1 is SGHNT and CDR2 is YENEEA. CDR3 length: 16 amino acids. The V end was cut by 7 bases, the J end by 2 bases, with 18 bases between. CDR3: CASISTAWTTYNEQFF. CDR3 nucleotide sequence: TGTGCCAGCATATCGACTGCATGGACTACCTACAATGAGCAGTTCTTC.

There are a few counts of this clone. The rearrangement links TRBV1 to TRBJ2-7; TRBD2, the table's D call, lacks a check against the DNA. TRBV1 is reported as a pseudogene. CDR3 length: 16 amino acids. CDR3 nucleotide sequence: TGCGCCAGCAGCCAATCCGGACTAGCGGGAGCCTACGAGCAGTACTTC. This codes for CASSQSGLAGAYEQYF.

The V and J genes are TRBV28 and TRBJ1-2; possible D gene TRBD1, 6 bases. The CDR3 extends over 13 amino acids. V was clipped by 8 bases and J by 4 bases, with 14 bases between them. CDR1 and CDR2 from the germline V gene are MDHEN and SYDVKM. This CDR3 reads CASRQDSFYGYTF. The CDR3 DNA reads as TGTGCCAGCCGACAGGACTCTTTCTATGGCTACACCTTC.

The chain uses TRBV4-1 and TRBJ1-1; 7 nucleotides align to TRBD1. The CDR3 extends over 14 amino acids. The J segment lost 3 bases and the V segment lost 6 bases, leaving 7 bases of the junction unmatched. Germline-derived CDR1 and CDR2 are MGHRA and YSYEKL. CDR3 bases: TGCGCCAGCAGTCGGACAGGTGAATACACTGAAGCTTTCTTT. This translates into CASSRTGEYTEAFF.

The chain combines TRBV18 with TRBJ1-1; TRBD1 matches 11 bases. Germline CDR1 KGHSH, CDR2 LQKENI. V dropped 2 bases and J dropped 11; count of bases not matched to a gene: 10. This CDR3 is built from 15 residues. The CDR3 spells CASSPDGQGAMSAFF. The CDR3 DNA sequence: TGTGCCAGCTCACCAGACGGACAGGGGGCGATGAGTGCTTTCTTT.

This clone came up a few times. The gene calls are TRBV18 and TRBJ1-2; 8 nucleotides align to TRBD1. Germline loops: CDR1 KGHSH, CDR2 LQKENI. The CDR3 totals 17 residues. V lost 4 bases to trimming and J lost 2 bases; unmatched junction nucleotides: 12. Written as DNA, the CDR3 is TGTGCCAGCTCACGTACTACAGGGGGACCCATGAACTATGGCTACACCTTC. This codes for CASSRTTGGPMNYGYTF. Combining the CDR3 with reference TRBV18 and TRBJ1-2 gives the whole variable domain NAGVMQNPRHLVRRRGQEARLRCSPMKGHSHVYWYRQLPEEGLKFMVYLQKENIIDESGMPKERFSAEFPKEGPSILRIQQVVRGDSAAYFCASSRTTGGPMNYGYTFGSGTRLTVV.

This clone showed up just a few times. DNA for the CDR3: TGTGCCAGCACCGCCTCCAGCGGGAGCTCCTACAATGAGCAGTTCTTC. This translates into CASTASSGSSYNEQFF. The chain is built from TRBV11-3 and TRBJ2-1, with 8 positions matching TRBD2. After removal of 7 bases from V and 0 bases from J, the junction contained 8 bases not matched to a gene. There are 16 residues in the CDR3. CDR1 and CDR2 (germline): SGHNT, YENEEA.

This clone was seen a handful of times. The chain recombines TRBV11-3 with TRBJ1-1; D ambiguous. CDR3 length equals 14 residues. CDR1 is SGHNT, CDR2 YENEEA, per germline. Trimming took off 5 bases at V and 1 base at J, with 11 bases between the two ends. The CDR3 sequence: CASSRRSPNTEAFF. In DNA form, the CDR3 reads TGTGCCAGCAGCCGGAGGAGCCCGAACACTGAAGCTTTCTTT.

The J gene is TRBJ1-4, the V gene TRBV19; 8 positions agree with TRBD1. The CDR3 covers 15 residues. Germline CDR1 and CDR2: LNHDA and SQIVND (reference sequence). V shed 3 bases, J shed 5 bases, and the junction held 5 bases outside the gene matches. CDR3 loop: CASSIGQGENEKLFF. The CDR3 DNA sequence: TGTGCCAGTAGTATTGGACAGGGTGAGAATGAAAAACTGTTTTTT. Combining the CDR3 with reference TRBV19 and TRBJ1-4 gives the whole variable domain DGGITQSPKYLFRKEGQNVTLSCEQNLNHDAMYWYRQDPGQGLRLIYYSQIVNDFQKGDIAEGYSVSREKKESFPLTVTSAQKNPTAFYLCASSIGQGENEKLFFGSGTQLSVL.

The gene calls are TRBV18 and TRBJ2-1, with D perhaps TRBD2 (5 bases). Trimming pared 4 bases from V and 7 bases from J, leaving 8 bases between. This CDR3 is built from 12 residues. Germline V gene sequence: CDR1 KGHSH, CDR2 LQKENI. The chain's CDR3 is CASSLGRNEQFF. The CDR3 DNA sequence: TGTGCCAGCTCACTGGGGAGAAATGAGCAGTTCTTC.

V gene TRBV18 combines with J gene TRBJ2-4; D is possibly TRBD1 (6 bases). This CDR3 is built from 20 residues. Per the germline V gene, CDR1 is KGHSH and CDR2 is LQKENI. With 3 bases removed from V and 0 bases from J, the gap between germline ends came to 24 bases. CDR3 in amino acids: CASSPPTQTTGREAKNIQYF. The CDR3 region has the DNA TGTGCCAGCTCACCCCCCACCCAAACCACAGGGAGAGAAGCCAAAAACATTCAGTACTTC.

This clone has at least ten counts. This rearrangement joins TRBV6-8 to TRBJ1-1; D unclear. The ends were cut back, 3 bases at V and 6 bases at J, with 11 bases in the middle. Germline CDR1 MNHGY, CDR2 SAAAGT. There are 13 residues in the CDR3. The CDR3 here is CASSYSRGSEAFF. CDR3 nucleotide sequence: TGTGCCAGCAGTTATTCACGTGGGTCTGAAGCTTTCTTT.

This chain uses TRBV5-1 with TRBJ1-1, with TRBD1 matching 7 bases. The CDR3 is made up of 14 amino acids. CDR1 and CDR2 from the germline V gene are SGHRS and YFSETQ. J lost 1 base, V lost 3 bases, and 3 bases had no gene match. This CDR3 reads CASSSGQPNTEAFF. The CDR3 nucleotides are TGCGCCAGCAGCTCGGGACAGCCGAACACTGAAGCTTTCTTT.

In its sample, this clone was seen a few times. This chain connects TRBV28 to TRBJ2-7; D might be TRBD1 or TRBD2, each matching 5 bases. This CDR3 comprises 13 residues. CDR1 is MDHEN, CDR2 SYDVKM, per germline. V lost 8 bases and J 2 bases, leaving 13 bases between the germline ends. The CDR3 sequence: CASFGGATYEQYF. CDR3 nucleotides: TGTGCCAGCTTTGGGGGAGCCACCTACGAGCAGTACTTC.

The rearrangement joins TRBV14 to TRBJ2-7, with D possibly matching TRBD1 (6 bases). This CDR3 has 19 amino acids. V gave up 1 base and J gave up 6 bases, with 28 bases separating them. Germline lookup yields CDR1 SGHDN and CDR2 FVKESK. The CDR3 DNA follows: TGTGCCAGCAGCCAAGGGGGCCCATCCGGGACAACGATATTCTCCGAGCAGTACTTC. Translation: CASSQGGPSGTTIFSEQYF.

The chain carries TRBV28 and TRBJ2-5; either TRBD1 or TRBD2 may supply D (5 bases each). The CDR3 is 12 residues long. Germline CDR1 is MDHEN and CDR2 is SYDVKM. Trimming shortened V by 7 bases and J by 6 bases, and 12 bases separated the two germline ends. CDR3 region: CASTTGLKTQYF. In DNA form, the CDR3 reads TGTGCCAGCACAACAGGACTGAAGACCCAGTACTTC.

Details on this clone: One end of the junction fails to match germline, which may point to a read error. The genes are TRBV9 and TRBJ1-5; perhaps TRBD1 as D (5 bases). There are 13 residues in the CDR3. Germline CDR1 and CDR2: SGDLS and YYNGEE. CDR3 sequence (DNA): TGTGTCAGCACTAAGGGTGGGGGTCAGCCCCAGCATTTT. As protein: CVSTKGGGQPQHF.

This clone was seen only a few times. The rearrangement joins TRBV9 to TRBJ1-1; D is possibly TRBD1 (5 bases). Germline CDR1 SGDLS, CDR2 YYNGEE. Between the trimmed V and J ends, which lost 3 bases and 2 bases, there was a span of 14 bases. The CDR3 runs 15 residues. CDR3 protein: CASSANFGANTEAFF. In DNA, the CDR3 is TGTGCCAGCAGCGCGAACTTTGGGGCCAACACTGAAGCTTTCTTT.

The chain employs TRBV19 and TRBJ2-3, with TRBD2 identical over 9 bases. This CDR3 has 17 amino acids. V lost 3 bases, J lost 4 bases, and 11 bases stayed unmatched. Germline CDR1 reads LNHDA; CDR2 reads SQIVND (reference sequence). CDR3 protein: CASSMGISGGVPDTQYF. Written as DNA, the CDR3 is TGTGCCAGTAGTATGGGGATTAGCGGGGGAGTTCCAGATACGCAGTATTTT.

This clone was counted only a few times. This chain connects TRBV4-1 to TRBJ2-7, with 7 bases identical to TRBD1. J lost 2 bases, V lost 4 bases, and 5 bases had no gene match. CDR1 and CDR2 (germline): MGHRA, YSYEKL. The CDR3 loop spans 14 amino acids. DNA for the CDR3: TGCGCCAGCAGCCCCCTGGGACAGCCCTACGAGCAGTACTTC. Translating it yields CASSPLGQPYEQYF.